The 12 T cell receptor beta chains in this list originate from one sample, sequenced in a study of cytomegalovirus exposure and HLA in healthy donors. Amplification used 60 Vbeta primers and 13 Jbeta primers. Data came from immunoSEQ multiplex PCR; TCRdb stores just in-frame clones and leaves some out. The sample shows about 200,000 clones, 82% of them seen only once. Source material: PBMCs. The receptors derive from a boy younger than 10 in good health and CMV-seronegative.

The CDR3 reads CASSPGTSGNTIYF. CDR3 coding DNA: TGCGCCAGCAGCCCGGGGACATCTGGAAACACCATATATTTT. V is TRBV5-1 and J is TRBJ1-3, with a tentative D call TRBD1 (6 bases). Germline V gene data show CDR1 as SGHRS and CDR2 as YFSETQ. The V gene lost 4 bases and the J gene lost 1 base, with 9 bases spanning the gap. The CDR3 has 14 amino acids.

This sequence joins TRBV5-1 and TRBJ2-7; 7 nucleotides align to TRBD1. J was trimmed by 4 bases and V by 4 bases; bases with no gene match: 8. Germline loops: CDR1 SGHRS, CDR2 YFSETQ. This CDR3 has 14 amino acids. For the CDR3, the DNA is TGCGCCAGCAGCCGCCCGGGACAGACTTACGAGCAGTACTTC. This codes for CASSRPGQTYEQYF.

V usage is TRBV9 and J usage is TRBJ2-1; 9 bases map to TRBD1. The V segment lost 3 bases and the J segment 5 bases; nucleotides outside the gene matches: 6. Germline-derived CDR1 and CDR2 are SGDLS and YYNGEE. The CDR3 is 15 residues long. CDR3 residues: CASSARDRVHNEQFF. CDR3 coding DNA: TGTGCCAGCAGCGCCCGGGACAGGGTTCACAATGAGCAGTTCTTC.

CDR3 nucleotide sequence: TGTGCCAGTAGTACCGGGACACCTACCTACAATGAGCAGTTCTTC. Its protein is CASSTGTPTYNEQFF. The V gene is TRBV19, the J gene TRBJ2-1; maybe TRBD1 (6 bases). Per germline, CDR1 LNHDA and CDR2 SQIVND (reference sequence). V was clipped by 4 bases and J by 2 bases, with 12 bases between them. The CDR3 covers 15 residues.

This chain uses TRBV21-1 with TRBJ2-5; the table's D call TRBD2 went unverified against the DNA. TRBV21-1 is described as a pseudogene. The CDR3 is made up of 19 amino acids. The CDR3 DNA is TGTGCCAGCAGCAAAGCCCGGCTACGGCAGGAGGACTACCAAGAGACCCAGTACTTC. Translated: CASSKARLRQEDYQETQYF.

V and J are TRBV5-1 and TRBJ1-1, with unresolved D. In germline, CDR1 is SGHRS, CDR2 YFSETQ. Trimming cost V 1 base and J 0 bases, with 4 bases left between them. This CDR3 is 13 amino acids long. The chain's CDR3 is CASSLRMNTEAFF. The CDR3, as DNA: TGCGCCAGCAGCTTGCGTATGAACACTGAAGCTTTCTTT.

CDR3 sequence: CASSILQGAAYGYTF. The CDR3 coding sequence is TGTGCCAGTAGTATCCTGCAGGGGGCGGCCTATGGCTACACCTTC. The rearrangement links TRBV19 to TRBJ1-2; 8 bases are shared with TRBD1. V shed 3 bases, J shed 4 bases, and the junction held 7 bases outside the gene matches. Germline V lookup: CDR1 LNHDA, CDR2 SQIVND (reference sequence). The CDR3 has 15 residues.

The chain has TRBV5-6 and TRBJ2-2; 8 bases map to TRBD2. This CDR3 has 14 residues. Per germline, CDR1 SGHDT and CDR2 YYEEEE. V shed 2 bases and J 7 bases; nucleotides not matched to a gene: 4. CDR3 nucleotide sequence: TGTGCCAGCAGCTTCGGGGGGGCCTTCGGGGAGCTGTTTTTT. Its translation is CASSFGGAFGELFF.

Here the CDR3 reads CASSYSVTGAGGELFF. CDR3 DNA: TGTGCCAGCAGTTACTCTGTAACTGGGGCTGGCGGGGAGCTGTTTTTT. The chain links TRBV6-5 to TRBJ2-2; D possibly corresponds to TRBD1 (5 bases). V was pared by 0 bases and J by 7 bases, with 15 bases between. The germline gives CDR1 MNHEY, CDR2 SVGAGI. CDR3 length equals 16 residues.

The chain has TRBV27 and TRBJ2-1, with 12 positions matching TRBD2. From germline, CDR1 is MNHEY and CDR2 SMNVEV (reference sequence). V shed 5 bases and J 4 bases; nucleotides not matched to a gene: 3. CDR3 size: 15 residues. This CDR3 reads CASSQLAGGYNEQFF. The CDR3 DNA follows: TGTGCCAGCAGTCAACTAGCGGGGGGTTACAATGAGCAGTTCTTC.

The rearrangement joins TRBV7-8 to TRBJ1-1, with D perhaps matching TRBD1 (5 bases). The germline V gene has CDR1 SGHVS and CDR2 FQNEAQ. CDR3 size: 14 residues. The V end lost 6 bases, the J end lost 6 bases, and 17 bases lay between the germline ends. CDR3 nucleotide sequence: TGTGCCAGCAGTTACCAAAGAATAGGGGCTGAAGCTTTCTTT. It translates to CASSYQRIGAEAFF.

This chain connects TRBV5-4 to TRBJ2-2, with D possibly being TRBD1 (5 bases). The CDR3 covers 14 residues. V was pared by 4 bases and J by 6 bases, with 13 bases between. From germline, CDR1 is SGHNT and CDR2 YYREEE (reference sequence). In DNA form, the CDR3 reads TGTGCCAGCAGCCTGCAGGGTGGTGCCGGGGAGCTGTTTTTT. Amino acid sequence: CASSLQGGAGELFF.